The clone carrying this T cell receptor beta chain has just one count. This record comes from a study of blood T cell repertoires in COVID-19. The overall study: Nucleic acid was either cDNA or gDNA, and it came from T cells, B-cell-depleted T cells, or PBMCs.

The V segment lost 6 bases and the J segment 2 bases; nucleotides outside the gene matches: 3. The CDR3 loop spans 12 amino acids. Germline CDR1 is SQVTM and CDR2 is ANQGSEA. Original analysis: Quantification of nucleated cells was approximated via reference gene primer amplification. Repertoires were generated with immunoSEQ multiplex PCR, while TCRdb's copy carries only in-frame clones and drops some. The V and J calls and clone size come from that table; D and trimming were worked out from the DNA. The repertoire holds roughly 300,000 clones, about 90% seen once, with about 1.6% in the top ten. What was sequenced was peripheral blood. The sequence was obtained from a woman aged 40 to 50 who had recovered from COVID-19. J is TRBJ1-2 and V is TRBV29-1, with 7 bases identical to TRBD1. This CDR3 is CSVATGNYGYTF. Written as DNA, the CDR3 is TGCAGCGTAGCGACAGGGAACTATGGCTACACCTTC. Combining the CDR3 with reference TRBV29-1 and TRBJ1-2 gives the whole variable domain SAVISQKPSRDICQRGTSLTIQCQVDSQVTMMFWYRQQPGQSLTLIATANQGSEATYESGFVIDKFPISRPNLTFSTLTVSNMSPEDSSIYLCSVATGNYGYTFGSGTRLTVV.